This T cell receptor beta chain was identified during a study of blood T cell repertoires in COVID-19. At the level of the study: Both acute and convalescent COVID-19 samples were obtained from the United States, Italy and Spain.

V lost 7 bases and J lost 5, with 14 bases in between. Germline CDR1 MDHEN, CDR2 SYDVKM. The CDR3 contains 13 residues. Original processing methods: How many nucleated cells were present was estimated from reference gene primer amplification. Measured with immunoSEQ multiplex PCR; TCRdb has only the in-frame clones, and not every one. The V and J calls and the clone size are those of that table, but D and trimming were determined from the DNA. The data contain 45,000 to 50,000 clones, over 80% of them singletons. The receptor comes from a man aged 55 to 69 with active COVID-19. The V gene is TRBV28, the J gene TRBJ2-5, with a tentative D call TRBD2 (5 bases). Sequenced sample: peripheral blood. The CDR3 bases are TGTGCCAGCACCCGAACGGGATTGGAGACCCAGTACTTC. Residues: CASTRTGLETQYF.